Given below is one T cell receptor (beta chain) in context. This clonotype turned up a few times. The antigen it recognizes is unknown. There are no base qualities to consult, and no much larger clone falls within one base. These data originate in a study of early T cells in non-severe SARS-CoV-2 infection (dated by TCRdb to 2020 to 2022). The study in broad terms: Because TCR sequencing was done on bulk RNA from unsorted whole blood, the alpha and beta chains could not be paired. General findings and caveats noted by the study authors: VDJdb matching was skewed toward anti-spike CD8 responses and likely underestimated virus-specific expansions by missing private and CD4 specificities.

Set within a cohort of healthcare workers in London, UK, this nested case-control study involved weekly PCR testing of nasopharyngeal swabs along with blood sampling. Between 23 and 31 March 2020, the week of the UK lockdown, healthcare workers were enrolled and then followed up weekly for as long as 16 weeks. There are 15 amino acids in the CDR3, from cysteine to phenylalanine inclusive. Only the CDR3 region is kept as DNA, spanning 45 bases read in frame from base 1. Via the germline V gene, CDR1 is SGHRS and CDR2 YFSETQ. A distance of 10 bases separates the germline ends of V and J, which lose 0 bases and 1 base respectively. The protocol used for the library was 5' RACE. Sequencing instrument: NextSeq 500. Unique molecular identifiers were attached to individual cDNA molecules in the TCR library protocol so that sequencing error and PCR bias could be corrected. TCR alpha and beta chains were both sequenced, and the abundances of alpha and beta sequences in each sample were closely correlated with each other. The source study handled its data this way. Decombinator V4 was used to annotate TCR sequences for V gene, J gene and CDR3. Expanded TCRs were defined as changing significantly between any two time points under a Poisson model with p below 0.0001. Abundances of TCRs were expressed as counts per million after normalisation to the total number of TCRs sequenced in each sample. MAIT TCRs were defined by TRAV1-2 paired with TRAJ12, TRAJ20 or TRAJ33, and iNKT TCRs by TRAV10 paired with TRAJ18. A search of VDJdb, accessed on 1 November 2021, was run for TCRs annotated to CMV, EBV and SARS-CoV-2, with TCRs annotated for multiple antigens excluded. TCRdb ran its own pipeline on the public reads, namely fastp trimming at Q25 and MiXCR clone calling, and kept in-frame beta chains. For every CDR3 protein sequence, its rows merge into one entry that carries the most common genes and DNA. It is TCRdb's table, rather than the study itself, that gives the V and J calls and clone size. The sample contains some 59,000 distinct CDR3 sequences, over 7% of them found a single time. Around 20% of the sample lies in the top ten.

The sample taken for sequencing was whole blood. The receptor's source is an adult who was a healthcare worker with PCR-confirmed SARS-CoV-2 infection or an uninfected control (not recorded which). Here the chain combines TRBV5-1 and TRBJ2-5, with a tentative D gene TRBD1 over 5 matching bases. The nucleotide sequence reads as follows: TGCGCCAGCAGCTTGGAGGGGCCTCTCCAAGAGACCCAGTACTTC. This translates into CASSLEGPLQETQYF.